These 19 T cell receptor beta chains share one sample of origin, sequenced in a study of low-dose radiotherapy and immunotherapy resistance in tumors. Time point: before trial treatment. TRAV- and TRBV-specific primers, spanning alpha and beta chains, primed first-strand cDNA. Amplification of TCRs used a constant-region primer and V-primer adapter for about 19 PCR cycles. MiXCR, applied by TCRdb to the reads, yields one record per CDR3 protein. The data contain tens of thousands of distinct CDR3 sequences, roughly a sixth of them singletons. Here the sequenced sample was PBMCs, taken before treatment. These receptors all come from a male donor with prostate cancer.

This clonotype was counted many times. This sequence joins TRBV6-6 and TRBJ1-3; perhaps TRBD1 as D (6 bases). The CDR3 runs to 16 residues. Trimming removed 6 bases from V and 4 bases from J, with 19 bases in between. Germline CDR1 is MNHNY and CDR2 is SVGAGI (reference sequence). The CDR3 coding sequence is TGTGCCAGCAGCGGGCCAGGACAGCGGGAAGGAAACACCATATATTTT. Protein: CASSGPGQREGNTIYF.

Regarding this clonotype: A much larger clone is a single base away; this may be a read error. This chain joins TRBV13 and TRBJ2-5; D tentatively fits TRBD1 or TRBD2 (5 bases each). Germline-derived CDR1 and CDR2 are PRHDT and FYEKMQ (reference sequence). V lost 1 base and J lost 9, with 15 bases in between. This CDR3 contains 14 residues. In DNA, the CDR3 is TGTGCCAGCAGCTTAGCTGGTCAGGTGGGGGCCCAGTACTTC. Amino acids: CASSLAGQVGAQYF.

This clonotype was picked up many times. The J gene is TRBJ2-1, the V gene TRBV12-3 or TRBV12-4, with TRBD2 matching over 13 bases. The CDR3 totals 14 residues. The J segment lost 10 bases and the V segment lost 5 bases, leaving 5 bases of the junction unmatched. The CDR3 is CASSRGGLAGEQFF. The CDR3 bases are TGTGCCAGCAGTCGTGGGGGACTAGCGGGGGAGCAGTTCTTC.

This clonotype was seen ten or more times. The chain combines TRBV5-3 with TRBJ2-7; D may be TRBD1 (6 bases). TRBV5-3 belongs to the ORF category, with a function that is uncertain. Trimming shortened V by 0 bases and J by 1 base, and 11 bases separated the two germline ends. CDR3 length: 15 residues. Here the CDR3 reads CARSLAGHRSYEQYF. The CDR3 DNA reads TGTGCCAGAAGCTTGGCGGGACACCGATCCTACGAGCAGTACTTC.

This clonotype came up many times. This chain's CDR3 is CASSWDSPSTDTQYF. As DNA, the CDR3 is TGCGCCAGCAGCTGGGACTCGCCTAGCACAGATACGCAGTATTTT. The chain carries TRBV5-1 and TRBJ2-3; maybe TRBD2 (6 bases). The V gene lost 3 bases and the J gene lost 0 bases, with 11 bases spanning the gap. The CDR3 loop spans 15 amino acids. The germline V gene has CDR1 SGHRS and CDR2 YFSETQ.

Many counts were recorded for this clonotype. The rearrangement links TRBV21-1 to TRBJ1-2. TRBV21-1 is deemed a pseudogene. This CDR3 is built from 14 residues. DNA for the CDR3: TGTGCCAGCAGCAATTCTCTGGGAGCTTATGGCTACACCTTC. This translates into CASSNSLGAYGYTF.

This clonotype was counted at least ten times. This rearrangement joins TRBV6-2 or TRBV6-3 to TRBJ2-2, with a possible D match to TRBD1 (5 bases). This CDR3 contains 15 residues. Per germline, CDR1 MNHEY and CDR2 SVGEGT. V lost 0 bases to trimming and J lost 7 bases, with 12 bases between them. The CDR3 DNA is TGTGCCAGCAGTTACTCGATCAGGGTCGGCGGGGAGCTGTTTTTT. It encodes CASSYSIRVGGELFF.

This clonotype occurred many times. The chain has TRBV7-9 and TRBJ2-1; D is tentatively TRBD1 or TRBD2 (7 bases each). Trimming removed 5 bases at V and 2 bases at J, with 16 bases between. CDR1 and CDR2 (germline): SEHNR, FQNEAQ (reference sequence). This CDR3 has 16 residues. This chain's CDR3 is CASSPQGGVAYNEQFF. CDR3 DNA sequence: TGTGCCAGCAGCCCCCAGGGGGGGGTAGCCTACAATGAGCAGTTCTTC.

This clonotype was counted only a few times. This chain joins TRBV12-5 and TRBJ2-7; D possibly corresponds to TRBD1 (6 bases). Trimming left V 4 bases short and J 3 bases short, with 16 bases between. Germline V gene data show CDR1 as LGHNT and CDR2 as FRNRAP. The CDR3 totals 15 residues. The CDR3 region has the DNA TGTGCTAGTGGTTGGGCAGGACAGTGGTTCTACGAGCAGTACTTC. Translating it yields CASGWAGQWFYEQYF.

This clonotype was observed many times. The V call is TRBV12-3 or TRBV12-4, the J call TRBJ2-2; TRBD1 matches 7 bases. The CDR3 length is 15 residues. V lost 4 bases to trimming and J lost 5 bases; unmatched junction nucleotides: 7. The CDR3 reads CASSSRQGGTGELFF. CDR3 sequence (DNA): TGTGCCAGCAGTTCTCGACAGGGCGGAACCGGGGAGCTGTTTTTT.

This clonotype has at least ten counts. The chain recombines TRBV20-1 with TRBJ2-1; D is ambiguous. The V end lost 4 bases, the J end lost 2 bases, and 12 bases lay between the germline ends. The CDR3 consists of 14 residues. Germline CDR1 and CDR2: DFQATT and SNEGSKA (reference sequence). The CDR3 nucleotides read TGCAGTGCTACCACGGATAGGGCCTACAATGAGCAGTTCTTC. Its translation is CSATTDRAYNEQFF.

This clonotype was seen more than once but under ten times. This likely stems from a read error, as it lies one base from a far larger clone. CDR3 sequence reads: CAISELAGGPDTQYF. CDR3 nucleotide sequence: TGTGCCATCAGTGAACTAGCGGGGGGGCCAGATACGCAGTATTTT. This chain uses TRBV10-3 with TRBJ2-3; 13 bases fit TRBD2. The CDR3 covers 15 residues. The J segment lost 4 bases and the V segment lost 3 bases, leaving 1 base of the junction unmatched. Germline CDR1 is ENHRY and CDR2 is SYGVKD.

Many counts were recorded for this clonotype. The chain is built from TRBV6-4 and TRBJ1-2; weak D call: TRBD1 (6 bases). The CDR3 has 16 amino acids. Germline CDR1 and CDR2: MRHNA and SNTAGT. V was trimmed by 3 bases and J by 3 bases, leaving 17 bases between them. This chain's CDR3 is CASSEGGGRRDYGYTF. CDR3 sequence (DNA): TGTGCCAGCAGTGAAGGAGGGGGGCGTCGAGACTATGGCTACACCTTC.

This clonotype was counted at least ten times. The chain joins TRBV4-1 to TRBJ2-3; a possible D gene is TRBD2 (6 bases). CDR1 MGHRA and CDR2 YSYEKL come from the germline V gene. V lost 2 bases and J 5 bases, leaving 8 bases between the germline ends. The CDR3 is made up of 13 amino acids. CDR3 coding DNA: TGCGCCAGCAGCCAAACGACTAGAGATACGCAGTATTTT. This gives the protein CASSQTTRDTQYF.

About this clonotype itself: The DNA is left out, because the CDR3 cannot be placed on it with certainty; the CDR3 is given as TCRdb lists it. The chain joins TRBV7-5 to TRBJ2-2; the D segment call TRBD1 is taken from the table without a DNA check. TRBV7-5 is a recognized pseudogene. The CDR3 is 17 residues long, ends included. CDR3 residues: CISVPPGGQGRPGSCFF.

This clonotype was seen only a few times. The chain couples TRBV18 to TRBJ2-2; D not certain. Germline CDR1 and CDR2: KGHSH and LQKENI. Trimming took 2 bases from V and 3 from J, leaving 16 bases between them. CDR3 length: 17 residues. The CDR3 loop is CASSPKVLALDTGELFF. CDR3 DNA: TGTGCCAGCTCACCAAAGGTCCTGGCACTGGACACCGGGGAGCTGTTTTTT. Using reference TRBV18 and TRBJ2-2 for the parts outside the CDR3, the full variable domain is NAGVMQNPRHLVRRRGQEARLRCSPMKGHSHVYWYRQLPEEGLKFMVYLQKENIIDESGMPKERFSAEFPKEGPSILRIQQVVRGDSAAYFCASSPKVLALDTGELFFGEGSRLTVL.

This clonotype was recorded a few times. The CDR3 DNA follows: TGTGCCAGCAGCTCCCAACCCGGGGACAGGGGCCACTACGAGCAGTACTTC. Its translation: CASSSQPGDRGHYEQYF. This chain links TRBV9 with TRBJ2-7; TRBD1 aligns across 10 bases. In germline, CDR1 is SGDLS, CDR2 YYNGEE. The CDR3 is 17 amino acids. V trimming: 4 bases; J trimming: 3 bases; junction bases outside the gene matches: 13.

A word on this clonotype: A far larger clone is off by one base, so a read error is likely. The rearrangement links TRBV9 to TRBJ2-1; D is uncertain. Germline V lookup: CDR1 SGDLS, CDR2 YYNGEE. This CDR3 spans 13 amino acids. Trimming stripped 0 bases from V and 11 bases from J, with 12 bases between. The CDR3 nucleotides read TGTGCCAGCAGCGTAGCAGACTGGATCCAGCAGTTCTTC. Amino acids: CASSVADWIQQFF.

This clonotype came up a few times. The chain employs TRBV30 and TRBJ1-3; D is ambiguous. Germline V CDR1 and CDR2: GTSNPN, SVGIG (reference sequence). The CDR3 consists of 12 residues. The germline V and J ends were trimmed by 3 bases and 0 bases, with 3 bases remaining between them. CDR3 region: CAWRRSGNTIYF. The DNA of the CDR3 is TGTGCCTGGAGGCGCTCTGGAAACACCATATATTTT.